The 29 T cell receptor beta chains below all came from one sample that was sequenced in a study of T cell changes during pregnancy in multiple sclerosis. The table came from immunoSEQ multiplex PCR; TCRdb's copy has only in-frame clones and leaves some out. Of tens of thousands of clones in the sample, approximately 90% were seen once. Specimen: peripheral blood, collected in the first trimester of pregnancy. Receptors were obtained from a female donor in good health, enrolled as a control in a pregnancy study.

This chain joins TRBV9 and TRBJ2-3; tentative D call: TRBD2 (5 bases). Germline CDR1 SGDLS, CDR2 YYNGEE. V lost 3 bases, J lost 5 bases, and 13 bases lay in between. This CDR3 is 14 amino acids long. CDR3 coding DNA: TGTGCCAGCAGCGCCCGACTTGGAGGAGATACGCAGTATTTT. It translates to CASSARLGGDTQYF. Combining the CDR3 with reference TRBV9 and TRBJ2-3 gives the whole variable domain DSGVTQTPKHLITATGQRVTLRCSPRSGDLSVYWYQQSLDQGLQFLIQYYNGEERAKGNILERFSAQQFPDLHSELNLSSLELGDSALYFCASSARLGGDTQYFGPGTRLTVL.

This clone was observed a handful of times. The rearrangement uses TRBV11-2 and TRBJ2-3; 7 bases agree with TRBD2. J was trimmed by 2 bases and V by 1 base; bases with no gene match: 6. Germline CDR1 is SGHAT and CDR2 is FQNNGV. This CDR3 is 16 amino acids long. The CDR3 loop is CASSLGASGLTDTQYF. For the CDR3, the DNA is TGTGCCAGCAGCTTAGGGGCTAGCGGCCTCACAGATACGCAGTATTTT. Together with reference TRBV11-2 and TRBJ2-3, the CDR3 gives the full variable domain: EAGVAQSPRYKIIEKRQSVAFWCNPISGHATLYWYQQILGQGPKLLIQFQNNGVVDDSQLPKDRFSAERLKGVDSTLKIQPAKLEDSAVYLCASSLGASGLTDTQYFGPGTRLTVL.

The chain combines TRBV6-1 with TRBJ2-2; D may be TRBD1 (6 bases). The CDR3 runs to 15 residues. Germline-derived CDR1 and CDR2 are MNHNS and SASEGT. Trimming took 0 bases from V and 5 from J, leaving 10 bases between them. CDR3 sequence: CASSEAVTGTGELFF. The CDR3 nucleotides are TGTGCCAGCAGTGAAGCCGTAACAGGGACCGGGGAGCTGTTTTTT.

The CDR3 loop is CASTPEREVKGTQYF. The CDR3 bases are TGTGCCAGCACTCCGGAGCGGGAAGTAAAGGGTACGCAGTATTTT. This rearrangement joins TRBV2 to TRBJ2-3; 7 bases line up with TRBD2. Germline CDR1 SNHLY, CDR2 FYNNEI. With 7 bases clipped from V and 8 bases from J, the junction kept 15 bases outside the gene matches. The CDR3 contains 15 residues.

This clone occurred once. J is TRBJ2-2 and V is TRBV7-6, with 9 positions matching TRBD1. Germline V CDR1 and CDR2: SGHVS, FNYEAQ. The CDR3 spans 15 residues. V was clipped by 3 bases and J by 7 bases; unmatched bases: 6. The CDR3 nucleotides are TGTGCCAGCAGCTTGGACAGGGGAGGAGGCGGGGAGCTGTTTTTT. Translated: CASSLDRGGGGELFF.

V and J are TRBV5-1 and TRBJ2-1, with 8 bases fitting TRBD1. V shed 1 base and J 5 bases; nucleotides not matched to a gene: 2. This CDR3 has 14 residues. In germline, CDR1 is SGHRS, CDR2 YFSETQ. CDR3 sequence (DNA): TGCGCCAGCAGCTTGCGGGACAGGAACAATGAGCAGTTCTTC. It codes for CASSLRDRNNEQFF.

The V call is TRBV5-4, the J call TRBJ2-2, with a weak D call TRBD1 (6 bases). With 4 bases removed from V and 7 bases from J, the gap between germline ends came to 8 bases. Germline V gene data show CDR1 as SGHNT and CDR2 as YYREEE (reference sequence). This CDR3 contains 12 residues. CDR3 in amino acids: CASSPTGGELFF. CDR3 coding DNA: TGTGCCAGCAGCCCGACAGGCGGGGAGCTGTTTTTT.

The J gene is TRBJ2-1, the V gene TRBV4-1; D gene ambiguous. Germline CDR1 and CDR2: MGHRA and YSYEKL. V lost 6 bases and J lost 6, with 12 bases in between. This CDR3 contains 13 residues. CDR3 DNA sequence: TGCGCCAGCAGATCGAGGAAATTCAATGAGCAGTTCTTC. Protein sequence: CASRSRKFNEQFF.

This clone has just one count. This sequence joins TRBV27 and TRBJ2-2; no clear D. The germline gives CDR1 MNHEY, CDR2 SMNVEV (reference sequence). Trimming took 5 bases from V and 0 from J, leaving 7 bases between them. The CDR3 totals 14 residues. For the CDR3, the DNA is TGTGCCAGCAGTCCACTAACGAACACCGGGGAGCTGTTTTTT. The encoded protein is CASSPLTNTGELFF.

This rearrangement joins TRBV7-2 to TRBJ2-7; 13 bases match TRBD2. Germline CDR1 SGHTA, CDR2 FQGNSA. The CDR3 covers 15 residues. V shed 7 bases, J shed 2 bases, and the junction held 5 bases outside the gene matches. CDR3 loop: CASTTGLAGTYEQYF. DNA for the CDR3: TGTGCCAGCACCACGGGACTAGCGGGAACCTACGAGCAGTACTTC.

The DNA for the CDR3 is TGCGCCAGCAGCTTGGGCGGTGACAGCTATGGCTACACCTTC. Translating it yields CASSLGGDSYGYTF. The J gene is TRBJ1-2, the V gene TRBV5-1; weak D call: TRBD1 (5 bases). The CDR3 runs to 14 residues. Germline V gives CDR1 SGHRS, CDR2 YFSETQ. V shed 0 bases and J shed 4 bases, with 10 bases lying between them.

The J gene is TRBJ2-3, the V gene TRBV19; D gene uncertain. Trimming stripped 11 bases from V and 1 base from J, with 16 bases between. Germline CDR1 reads LNHDA; CDR2 reads SQIVND (reference sequence). This CDR3 has 14 residues. Written as DNA, the CDR3 is TGTGCCGTTGACAACCCGTCGGGCACAGATACGCAGTATTTT. Translated: CAVDNPSGTDTQYF.

This rearrangement joins TRBV28 to TRBJ1-2, with 11 bases lining up with TRBD1. V lost 3 bases and J lost 7; bases outside the gene matches: 7. Germline values: CDR1 MDHEN, CDR2 SYDVKM. This CDR3 is 15 amino acids long. This chain's CDR3 is CASSFFGQGAGGYTF. CDR3 DNA: TGTGCCAGCAGTTTTTTCGGACAGGGGGCTGGTGGCTACACCTTC.

The chain's CDR3 is CASSRTSGRTGELFF. CDR3 coding DNA: TGTGCCAGCAGTCGGACTAGCGGGAGGACCGGGGAGCTGTTTTTT. The J gene is TRBJ2-2, the V gene TRBV28; 14 nucleotides align to TRBD2. V dropped 5 bases and J dropped 5; count of bases not matched to a gene: 1. Germline CDR1 is MDHEN and CDR2 is SYDVKM. The CDR3 has 15 residues.

V gene TRBV9 combines with J gene TRBJ2-2; 9 nucleotides match TRBD2. The germline V gene encodes CDR1 SGDLS and CDR2 YYNGEE. This CDR3 has 16 amino acids. J was trimmed by 0 bases and V by 4 bases; bases with no gene match: 4. This CDR3 is CASSTWTSANTGELFF. The CDR3 DNA is TGTGCCAGCAGCACCTGGACTAGCGCGAACACCGGGGAGCTGTTTTTT.

The V gene is TRBV6-4, the J gene TRBJ2-1, with 7 bases lining up with TRBD2. After removal of 5 bases from V and 6 bases from J, the junction contained 13 bases not matched to a gene. CDR3 length: 16 amino acids. Germline V gene data show CDR1 as MRHNA and CDR2 as SNTAGT. This CDR3 is CASSSTVGGSGNEQFF. CDR3 nucleotide sequence: TGTGCCAGCAGTTCCACGGTGGGCGGGAGTGGCAATGAGCAGTTCTTC.

This sequence joins TRBV2 and TRBJ2-7; 9 bases map to TRBD1. CDR3 size: 16 residues. With V trimmed by 4 bases and J by 7 bases, 14 bases remained unmatched. Germline V gene lookup returns CDR1 SNHLY and CDR2 FYNNEI. The CDR3 DNA reads TGTGCCAGCAGTGTTCTAAATCCGGGACAGGGAGGGGAGCAGTACTTC. Its translation: CASSVLNPGQGGEQYF.

The gene calls are TRBV28 and TRBJ2-1; 9 bases fit TRBD2. The CDR3 runs 15 residues. V shed 3 bases and J 2 bases; nucleotides not matched to a gene: 2. Per germline, CDR1 MDHEN and CDR2 SYDVKM. CDR3 sequence reads: CASSLVAGAYNEQFF. CDR3 DNA: TGTGCCAGCAGTTTGGTAGCGGGGGCCTACAATGAGCAGTTCTTC.

There are a few counts of this clone. The rearrangement joins TRBV29-1 to TRBJ2-7; D is perhaps TRBD2 (5 bases). Trimming took off 3 bases at V and 3 bases at J, with 9 bases between the two ends. CDR3 length equals 12 residues. Germline values: CDR1 SQVTM, CDR2 ANQGSEA. The CDR3 nucleotides read TGCAGCGTTGAGGTACGGGACTACGAGCAGTACTTC. Translating gives CSVEVRDYEQYF.

The chain combines TRBV5-1 with TRBJ2-1; TRBD2 agrees at 9 bases. J gave up 2 bases and V 3 bases, and 3 bases lay outside the gene matches. In germline, CDR1 is SGHRS, CDR2 YFSETQ. This CDR3 has 15 amino acids. CDR3 sequence (DNA): TGCGCCAGCAGCTGGAGCGGGAGGACCTACAATGAGCAGTTCTTC. It encodes CASSWSGRTYNEQFF. Full variable domain (remainder filled in from reference TRBV5-1 and TRBJ2-1): KAGVTQTPRYLIKTRGQQVTLSCSPISGHRSVSWYQQTPGQGLQFLFEYFSETQRNKGNFPGRFSGRQFSNSRSEMNVSTLELGDSALYLCASSWSGRTYNEQFFGPGTRLTVL.

The V and J genes are TRBV27 and TRBJ2-7, with 15 bases identical to TRBD2. Germline values: CDR1 MNHEY, CDR2 SMNVEV (reference sequence). The junction had 9 bases not matched to a gene; V was cut back by 5 bases and J by 4 bases. The CDR3 spans 17 residues. CDR3 nucleotides: TGTGCCAGCAGTCCCTTGGGACTAGCGGGAGGTGATTACGAGCAGTACTTC. Translation: CASSPLGLAGGDYEQYF.

The table lists this clone with many counts. V gene TRBV19 combines with J gene TRBJ2-1, with 14 bases matching TRBD2. The germline gives CDR1 LNHDA, CDR2 SQIVND (reference sequence). This CDR3 comprises 15 residues. Trimming removed 5 bases from V and 3 bases from J; junction bases left unmatched: 0. The CDR3, as DNA: TGTGCCAGTAGTGGGACTAGCGGGAGCTACAATGAGCAGTTCTTC. Its protein is CASSGTSGSYNEQFF.

This chain uses TRBV29-1 with TRBJ2-2, with 8 bases fitting TRBD2. The CDR3 is 16 residues long. Looked up from germline, CDR1 is SQVTM and CDR2 is ANQGSEA. Losses at the gene ends were 2 bases for V and 5 bases for J; bases not matched to a gene: 10. The CDR3 DNA follows: TGCAGCGTTGAACCGGGCAGCGGGAGTGGGACCGGGGAGCTGTTTTTT. Translated: CSVEPGSGSGTGELFF.

The V call is TRBV7-2, the J call TRBJ2-1, with D perhaps TRBD2 (5 bases). The CDR3 is made up of 14 amino acids. From germline, CDR1 is SGHTA and CDR2 FQGNSA. The V and J ends lost 0 bases and 6 bases respectively, with 9 bases between them. CDR3 sequence reads: CASSLALLANEQFF. CDR3 coding DNA: TGTGCCAGCAGCTTAGCGCTCCTAGCCAATGAGCAGTTCTTC.

This clone has a count of ten or more. V is TRBV5-1 and J is TRBJ2-1; 10 positions agree with TRBD2. V trimming: 0 bases; J trimming: 10 bases; junction bases outside the gene matches: 4. The CDR3 is made up of 14 amino acids. In germline, CDR1 is SGHRS, CDR2 YFSETQ. CDR3 region: CASSLASGSREQFF. CDR3 in DNA: TGCGCCAGCAGCTTGGCTAGCGGGAGTAGAGAGCAGTTCTTC. Looking up the rest from reference TRBV5-1 and TRBJ2-1 gives the full variable domain: KAGVTQTPRYLIKTRGQQVTLSCSPISGHRSVSWYQQTPGQGLQFLFEYFSETQRNKGNFPGRFSGRQFSNSRSEMNVSTLELGDSALYLCASSLASGSREQFFGPGTRLTVL.

The chain has TRBV10-3 and TRBJ2-2; 8 bases are shared with TRBD2. This CDR3 spans 16 amino acids. Germline V gives CDR1 ENHRY, CDR2 SYGVKD. V was clipped by 5 bases and J by 3 bases; unmatched bases: 8. Here the CDR3 reads CAISSGLAGHTGELFF. CDR3 DNA sequence: TGTGCCATCAGTTCTGGTCTAGCGGGCCACACCGGGGAGCTGTTTTTT.

V is TRBV19 and J is TRBJ2-6, with TRBD2 matching 7 bases. Germline lookup yields CDR1 LNHDA and CDR2 SQIVND (reference sequence). The trim removed 4 bases at V and 0 bases at J, leaving 3 bases unmatched. This CDR3 is 16 amino acids long. The CDR3, as DNA: TGTGCCAGTAGTAAGGGAGGGACCTCTGGGGCCAACGTCCTGACTTTC. Translation gives CASSKGGTSGANVLTF.

This rearrangement joins TRBV19 to TRBJ1-5; no clear D. This CDR3 has 14 amino acids. V was pared by 4 bases and J by 2 bases, with 9 bases between. The germline gives CDR1 LNHDA, CDR2 SQIVND (reference sequence). CDR3 nucleotides: TGTGCCAGTAGTAGTTTAACAGGCAATCAGCCCCAGCATTTT. Amino acid sequence: CASSSLTGNQPQHF.

The table lists this clone with a few counts. The chain employs TRBV21-1 and TRBJ2-5; TRBD1 is the table's D call, not checked against the DNA. TRBV21-1 is termed a pseudogene. CDR3 length equals 17 residues. The CDR3 DNA sequence: TGTGCCAGCCCCAAAGGCCTAATAGAGACATGCCAAGAGACCCAGTACTTC. This sequence encodes CASPKGLIETCQETQYF.